This entry describes one T cell receptor (beta chain). This PCR relied on a set of 60 Vbeta primers and 13 Jbeta primers. Measured with immunoSEQ multiplex PCR; TCRdb has only the in-frame clones, and not every one. This repertoire includes 130,000 or so clones. The data were taken from a study of cytomegalovirus exposure and HLA in healthy donors. This CDR3 has 15 residues. J lost 0 bases, V lost 2 bases, and 2 bases had no gene match. Germline lookup yields CDR1 MGHDK and CDR2 SYGVNS. The TCR sequence derives from a man between 18 and 29 years old in good health and CMV-seronegative. This chain uses TRBV25-1 with TRBJ2-5; 8 bases are shared with TRBD1. The material sequenced was PBMCs. CDR3 nucleotides: TGTGCCAGCAGTGAAGGACAGGGCTACCAAGAGACCCAGTACTTC. Its translation is CASSEGQGYQETQYF.